This T cell receptor beta chain appears in the sequencing data of a study of OX40 agonist ivuxolimab in advanced cancers. Across the study: Clinicians treated patients with ivuxolimab, an agonistic anti-OX40 (CD134) antibody. Study-wide points: Among the least clonally expanded were partial responders at 0.1-3.0 mg/kg.

The CDR3 has 18 amino acids. CDR1 KGHSH and CDR2 LQKENI come from the germline V gene. V gave up 6 bases and J gave up 1 base; unmatched junction bases: 12. A word on this clone: Its target is unknown.

Repertoires were generated with immunoSEQ multiplex PCR, while TCRdb's copy carries only in-frame clones and drops some. The table records more than 55,000 clones, about four fifths of them present only once. The rearrangement links TRBV18 to TRBJ1-1, with 12 positions matching TRBD1. Specimen: CD4+ or CD8+ T cells sorted from blood, collected in a trial of the OX40 agonist ivuxolimab. The sequence came from an adult with an advanced solid tumor such as melanoma, head and neck, liver or kidney cancer. In nucleotides, the CDR3 is TGTGCCAGCTCGCAGGGGACAGGGGGCCGAGGGAGGAACACTGAAGCTTTCTTT. Translating gives CASSQGTGGRGRNTEAFF.